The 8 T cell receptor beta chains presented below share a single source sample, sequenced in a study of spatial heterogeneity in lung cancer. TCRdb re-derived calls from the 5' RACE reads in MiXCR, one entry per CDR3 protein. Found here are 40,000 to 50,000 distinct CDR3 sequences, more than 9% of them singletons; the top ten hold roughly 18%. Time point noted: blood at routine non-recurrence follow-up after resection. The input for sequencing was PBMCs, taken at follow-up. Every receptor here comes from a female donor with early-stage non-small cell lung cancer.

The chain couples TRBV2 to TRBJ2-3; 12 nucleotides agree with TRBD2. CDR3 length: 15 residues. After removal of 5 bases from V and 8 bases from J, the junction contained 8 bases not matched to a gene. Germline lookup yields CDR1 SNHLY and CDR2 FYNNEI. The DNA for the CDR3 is TGTGCCAGCAGTTCTAGCGGGGGGGCCACTGGTACGCAGTATTTT. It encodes CASSSSGGATGTQYF.

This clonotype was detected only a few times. The chain's CDR3 is CASSHQAGNYGYTF. CDR3 nucleotide sequence: TGTGCCAGCAGCCACCAAGCGGGGAACTATGGCTACACCTTC. This chain links TRBV3-1 with TRBJ1-2; D not resolved. CDR3 length: 14 amino acids. Germline V CDR1 and CDR2: LGHDT, YNNKEL (reference sequence). V was trimmed by 3 bases and J by 2 bases, leaving 10 bases between them.

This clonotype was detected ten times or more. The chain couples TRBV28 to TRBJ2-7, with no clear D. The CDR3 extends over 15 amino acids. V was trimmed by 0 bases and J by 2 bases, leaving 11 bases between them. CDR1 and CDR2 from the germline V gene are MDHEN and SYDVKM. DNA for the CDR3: TGTGCCAGCAGTTTATGGGCCGCGGCGGCCTACGAGCAGTACTTC. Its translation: CASSLWAAAAYEQYF.

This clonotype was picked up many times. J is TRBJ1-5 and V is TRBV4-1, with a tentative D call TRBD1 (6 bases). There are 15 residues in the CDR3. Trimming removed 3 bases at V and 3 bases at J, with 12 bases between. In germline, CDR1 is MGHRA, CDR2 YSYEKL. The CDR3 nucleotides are TGCGCCAGCAGCCATTCAGGGGCCTTCAATCAGCCCCAGCATTTT. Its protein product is CASSHSGAFNQPQHF.

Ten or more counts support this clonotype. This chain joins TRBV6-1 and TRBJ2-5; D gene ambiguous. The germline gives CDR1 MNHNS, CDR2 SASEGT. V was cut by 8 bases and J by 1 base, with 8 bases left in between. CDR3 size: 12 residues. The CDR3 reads CASSPVQETQYF. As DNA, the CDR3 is TGTGCCAGCTCCCCGGTCCAAGAGACCCAGTACTTC.

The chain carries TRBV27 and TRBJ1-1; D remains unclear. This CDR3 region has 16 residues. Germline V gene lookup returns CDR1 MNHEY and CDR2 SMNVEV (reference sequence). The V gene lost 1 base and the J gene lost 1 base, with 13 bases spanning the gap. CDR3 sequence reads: CASSLYSSAWNTEAFF. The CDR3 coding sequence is TGTGCCAGCAGTTTATATAGTTCGGCCTGGAACACTGAAGCTTTCTTT.

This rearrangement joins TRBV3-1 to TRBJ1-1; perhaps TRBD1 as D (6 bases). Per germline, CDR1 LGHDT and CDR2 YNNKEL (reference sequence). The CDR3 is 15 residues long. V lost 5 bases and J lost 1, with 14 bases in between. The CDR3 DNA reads TGTGCCAGCAGCTCACACAGGGATCCGAACACTGAAGCTTTCTTT. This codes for CASSSHRDPNTEAFF.

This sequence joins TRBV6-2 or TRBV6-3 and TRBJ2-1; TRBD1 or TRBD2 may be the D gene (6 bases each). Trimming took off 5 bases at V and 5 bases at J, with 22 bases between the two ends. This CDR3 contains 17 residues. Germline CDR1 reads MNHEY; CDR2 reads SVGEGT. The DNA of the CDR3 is TGTGCCAGCAGTCCCCGCCCTAGCAGGAGGGGGAACAATGAGCAGTTCTTC. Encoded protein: CASSPRPSRRGNNEQFF.